A selection of T cell receptor beta chains follows, all from one sample in a study of blood T cell repertoires in COVID-19. Some clones are missing from TCRdb's copy, which holds only in-frame ones; the method was immunoSEQ multiplex PCR. The sample holds some 200,000 clones; more than 80% are singletons and the top ten take nearly 9.5%. Sequenced sample: PBMCs or T cells enriched from blood (not recorded which). The origin of the receptors is a man aged 40-55 years who had recovered from COVID-19. CDR3s include the opening cysteine and the closing phenylalanine or tryptophan. The D gene is left open where the match is weak. Clone size is not always given. Where it is, it says once, few, many or a class for expanded clones.

TRBJ2-3 | TRBD2 | NA | TRBV19 | CASSPWTSGSTDTQYF | TGTGCCAGTAGTCCGTGGACTAGCGGTAGCACAGATACGCAGTATTTT
TRBJ1-4 | NA | few | TRBV30 | CAWSTGQLNEKLFF | TGTGCCTGGAGTACCGGACAGCTTAATGAAAAACTGTTTTTT
TRBJ2-3 | NA | NA | TRBV24-1 | CATSESLGTDTQYF | TGTGCCACCAGTGAGTCCCTCGGCACAGATACGCAGTATTTT
TRBJ2-5 | TRBD2 | NA | TRBV6-1 | CASSDALGGAETQYF | TGTGCCAGCAGTGATGCCCTCGGGGGGGCCGAGACCCAGTACTTC
TRBJ1-2 | NA | NA | TRBV6-5 | CASSYGAGVGYGYTF | TGTGCCAGCAGTTACGGGGCAGGGGTTGGCTATGGCTACACCTTC
TRBJ2-1 | TRBD2 | NA | TRBV4-1 | CASSQKGGLAGGNEQFF | TGCGCCAGCAGCCAAAAGGGGGGACTAGCGGGAGGTAATGAGCAGTTCTTC
TRBJ1-4 | TRBD1 | NA | TRBV11-2 | CASSPMGQGPEKLFF | TGTGCCAGCAGCCCCATGGGACAGGGGCCGGAAAAACTGTTTTTT
TRBJ2-1 | NA | NA | TRBV11-1 | CASSLAGGPYNEQFF | TGTGCCAGCAGCTTAGCGGGCGGGCCCTACAATGAGCAGTTCTTC
TRBJ2-6 | NA | NA | TRBV12-5 | CASGPGSGANVLTF | TGTGCTAGTGGCCCCGGCTCTGGGGCCAACGTCCTGACTTTC
TRBJ2-3 | NA | NA | TRBV5-1 | CASSLVSDTQYF | TGCGCCAGCAGCTTGGTATCAGATACGCAGTATTTT
TRBJ1-2 | NA | NA | TRBV28 | CASSLWHQLHGGYTF | TGTGCCAGCAGTTTATGGCACCAATTACATGGTGGCTACACCTTC
TRBJ2-7 | NA | NA | TRBV7-8 | CASSLVISYEQYF | TGTGCCAGCAGCTTAGTTATCTCCTACGAGCAGTACTTC
TRBJ1-4 | NA | many | TRBV21-1 | CASSLHSRDRVREKLFF | TGTGCCAGCAGCTTACACTCCCGGGACAGGGTTCGGGAAAAACTGTTTTTT
TRBJ1-1 | TRBD1 | NA | TRBV3-1/TRBV3-2 | CASSLRQGMAFF | TGTGCCAGCAGCTTACGACAGGGAATGGCTTTCTTT
TRBJ1-6 | TRBD1 | NA | TRBV6-5 | CASSKDRVYSPLHF | TGTGCCAGCAGTAAGGACAGGGTTTACTCACCCCTCCACTTT
TRBJ2-7 | NA | NA | TRBV5-1 | CASSDIRGTYEQYF | TGCGCCAGCAGCGATATACGGGGTACCTACGAGCAGTACTTC
TRBJ1-2 | NA | NA | TRBV7-9 | CASSSLWGSDGYTF | TGTGCCAGCAGCTCCCTCTGGGGCAGTGACGGCTACACCTTC
TRBJ2-2 | NA | NA | TRBV24-1 | CATQRSGGELFF | TGTGCCACCCAACGATCGGGAGGGGAGCTGTTTTTT
TRBJ1-2 | NA | NA | TRBV5-1 | CASSLARGYSYGYTF | TGCGCCAGCAGCTTGGCCAGGGGATACTCCTATGGCTACACCTTC
TRBJ2-5 | TRBD2 | NA | TRBV4-2 | CASSQDQRLAGGRETQYF | TGTGCCAGCAGCCAAGATCAGCGACTAGCGGGAGGGCGGGAGACCCAGTACTTC
TRBJ1-3 | TRBD1 | NA | TRBV7-3 | CASSHRGSPGNTIYF | TGTGCCAGCAGTCACAGGGGAAGTCCTGGAAACACCATATATTTT
TRBJ1-1 | NA | NA | TRBV3-1/TRBV3-2 | CASSQGRNTEAFF | TGTGCCAGCAGCCAAGGGAGAAACACTGAAGCTTTCTTT
TRBJ2-1 | TRBD2 | NA | TRBV10-3 | CAIRMTSGNEQFF | TGTGCCATCAGGATGACTAGCGGGAATGAGCAGTTCTTC
TRBJ2-5 | TRBD1 | once | TRBV30 | CAWSNPTGAQETQYF | TGTGCCTGGAGCAACCCGACAGGGGCACAAGAGACCCAGTACTTC
TRBJ2-1 | TRBD2 | NA | TRBV19 | CASSIAVSGGVNEQFF | TGTGCCAGTAGTATTGCAGTCAGCGGGGGGGTTAATGAGCAGTTCTTC
TRBJ1-1 | TRBD1 | NA | TRBV5-1 | CASSLVRDSEAFF | TGCGCCAGCAGCTTGGTCAGGGACAGTGAAGCTTTCTTT
TRBJ2-7 | NA | few | TRBV6-5 | CASRSLFAYEQYF | TGTGCCAGCAGAAGCTTATTCGCCTACGAGCAGTACTTC
TRBJ1-1 | NA | NA | TRBV5-1 | CASSLNLNTEAFF | TGCGCCAGCAGCTTAAACTTGAACACTGAAGCTTTCTTT
TRBJ1-3 | TRBD1 | NA | TRBV15 | CATSRNRGMTSGNTIYF | TGTGCCACCAGCAGGAACAGGGGCATGACGTCTGGAAACACCATATATTTT
TRBJ1-1 | NA | few | TRBV27 | CASRFMGEMNTEAFF | TGTGCCAGCAGATTTATGGGAGAAATGAACACTGAAGCTTTCTTT
TRBJ1-5 | NA | NA | TRBV7-2 | CASSSNDNQPQHF | TGTGCCAGCAGCTCTAATGACAATCAGCCCCAGCATTTT
TRBJ2-1 | NA | NA | TRBV29-1 | CSVGGGGTFYNEQFF | TGCAGCGTTGGGGGCGGGGGCACATTCTACAATGAGCAGTTCTTC
TRBJ2-1 | NA | once | TRBV11-1 | CASSFRLLSVYEQFF | TGTGCCAGCAGCTTCAGACTATTATCTGTCTATGAGCAGTTCTTC
TRBJ2-3 | NA | NA | TRBV2 | CASTPEDTQYF | TGTGCCAGCACCCCTGAGGATACGCAGTATTTT
TRBJ1-4 | NA | NA | TRBV21-1 | CASTESRDTTNEKLFF | TGTGCCAGCACCGAGAGCCGGGACACAACTAATGAAAAACTGTTTTTT
TRBJ1-5 | NA | once | TRBV10-3 | CAISESAGVGNQPQHF | TGTGCCATCAGTGAGTCCGCGGGGGTCGGCAATCAGCCCCAGCATTTT
TRBJ2-3 | TRBD1 | NA | TRBV6-5 | CASSYSIQGADTQYF | TGTGCCAGCAGTTACTCTATCCAGGGGGCAGATACGCAGTATTTT